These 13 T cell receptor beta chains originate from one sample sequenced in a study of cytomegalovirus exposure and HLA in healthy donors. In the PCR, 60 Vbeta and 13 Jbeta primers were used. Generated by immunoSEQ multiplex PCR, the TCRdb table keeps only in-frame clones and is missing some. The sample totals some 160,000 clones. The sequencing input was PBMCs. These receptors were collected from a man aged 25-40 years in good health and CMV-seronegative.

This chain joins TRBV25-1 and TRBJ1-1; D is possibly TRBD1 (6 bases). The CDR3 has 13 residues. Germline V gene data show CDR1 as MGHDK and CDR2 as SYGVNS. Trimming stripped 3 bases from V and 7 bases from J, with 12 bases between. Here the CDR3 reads CASSEQTGDEAFF. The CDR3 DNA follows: TGTGCCAGCAGTGAGCAGACAGGAGATGAAGCTTTCTTT.

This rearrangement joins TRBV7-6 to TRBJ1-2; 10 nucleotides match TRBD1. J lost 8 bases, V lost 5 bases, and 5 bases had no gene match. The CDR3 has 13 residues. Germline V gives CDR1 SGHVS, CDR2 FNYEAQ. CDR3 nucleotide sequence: TGTGCCAGCAGCCCATTGACAGGGGGCGGCTACACCTTC. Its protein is CASSPLTGGGYTF.

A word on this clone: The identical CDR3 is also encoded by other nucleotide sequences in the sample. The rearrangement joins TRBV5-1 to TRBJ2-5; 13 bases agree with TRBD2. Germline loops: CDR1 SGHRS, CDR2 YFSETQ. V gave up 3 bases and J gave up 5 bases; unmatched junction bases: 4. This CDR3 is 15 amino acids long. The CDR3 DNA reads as TGCGCCAGCAGCTCTGGACTAGCGGGAGTGGAGACCCAGTACTTC. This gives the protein CASSSGLAGVETQYF.

CDR3 DNA: TGTGCCTGGAGTCCCAGGGGGGATCCTCGCAATCAGCCCCAGCATTTT. It translates to CAWSPRGDPRNQPQHF. The chain links TRBV30 to TRBJ1-5; TRBD1 matches 7 bases. There are 16 residues in the CDR3. Unmatched junction bases numbered 9, after V lost 2 bases and J lost 2 bases. CDR1 and CDR2 (germline): GTSNPN, SVGIG (reference sequence).

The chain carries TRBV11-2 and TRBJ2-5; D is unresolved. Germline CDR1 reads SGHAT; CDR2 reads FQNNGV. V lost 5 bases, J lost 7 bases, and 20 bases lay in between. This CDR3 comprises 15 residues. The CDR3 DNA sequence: TGTGCCAGCAGCCCTTATGTTGCGGAGTCGGGGACCCAGTACTTC. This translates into CASSPYVAESGTQYF.

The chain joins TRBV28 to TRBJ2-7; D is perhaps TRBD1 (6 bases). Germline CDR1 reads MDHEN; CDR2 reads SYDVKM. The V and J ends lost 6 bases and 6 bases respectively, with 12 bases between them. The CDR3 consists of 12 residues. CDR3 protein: CASRFLGGEQYF. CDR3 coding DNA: TGTGCCAGCAGGTTTTTAGGGGGCGAGCAGTACTTC.

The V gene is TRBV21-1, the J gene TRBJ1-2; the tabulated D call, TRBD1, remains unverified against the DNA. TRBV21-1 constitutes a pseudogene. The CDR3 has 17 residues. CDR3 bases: TGTGCCAGCAGCAAAGACAGCAGGGGGTGGTTTAACTATGGCTACACCTTC. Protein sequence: CASSKDSRGWFNYGYTF.

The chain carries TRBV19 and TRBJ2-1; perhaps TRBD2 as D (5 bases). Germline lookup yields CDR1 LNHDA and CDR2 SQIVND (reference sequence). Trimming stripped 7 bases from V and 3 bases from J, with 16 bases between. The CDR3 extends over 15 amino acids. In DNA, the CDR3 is TGTGCCAGTAAGATCGGGGTGGGATTCTACAATGAGCAGTTCTTC. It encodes CASKIGVGFYNEQFF.

The DNA for the CDR3 is TGCAGCGTTGCGGTGGGCAGGGGGCCTGGGGCCAACGTCCTGACTTTC. Translation: CSVAVGRGPGANVLTF. The chain joins TRBV29-1 to TRBJ2-6, with 8 bases aligning to TRBD1. The J segment lost 2 bases and the V segment lost 4 bases, leaving 7 bases of the junction unmatched. The CDR3 runs 16 residues. The V gene's germline CDR1 is SQVTM and CDR2 ANQGSEA.

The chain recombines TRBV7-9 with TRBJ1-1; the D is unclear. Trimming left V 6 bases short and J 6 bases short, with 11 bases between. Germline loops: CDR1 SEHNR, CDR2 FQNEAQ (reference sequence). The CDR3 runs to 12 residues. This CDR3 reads CASSRGRAEAFF. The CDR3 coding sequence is TGTGCCAGCAGTCGCGGGCGGGCTGAAGCTTTCTTT.

CDR3 nucleotide sequence: TGTGCCAGCAGACCGGACACCGGGGAGCTGTTTTTT. This gives the protein CASRPDTGELFF. The V gene is TRBV13, the J gene TRBJ2-2; D is undetermined. The ends were cut back, 6 bases at V and 3 bases at J, with 5 bases in the middle. Germline CDR1 is PRHDT and CDR2 is FYEKMQ (reference sequence). CDR3 size: 12 residues.

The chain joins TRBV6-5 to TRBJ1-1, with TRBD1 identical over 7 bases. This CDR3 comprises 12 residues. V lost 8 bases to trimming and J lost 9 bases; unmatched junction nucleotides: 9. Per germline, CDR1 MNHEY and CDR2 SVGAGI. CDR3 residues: CASGGQRSKAFF. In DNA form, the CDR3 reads TGTGCCAGCGGGGGACAGCGGTCGAAAGCTTTCTTT.

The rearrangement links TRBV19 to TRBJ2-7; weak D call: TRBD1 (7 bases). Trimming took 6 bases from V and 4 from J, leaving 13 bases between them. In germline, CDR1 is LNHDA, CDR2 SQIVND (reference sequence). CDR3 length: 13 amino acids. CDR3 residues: CASRSAGGYEQYF. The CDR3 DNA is TGTGCCAGTAGATCCGCAGGGGGGTACGAGCAGTACTTC.